The subject of this entry is one T cell receptor beta chain. Its antigen is not identified. These data are taken from a study of T-cell memory formation after mild COVID-19. The 5'RACE method, run with constant-segment primers, produced TCR alpha and TCR beta cDNA libraries (carrying sample barcodes and UMIs). TCRdb analysed the 5' RACE reads with MiXCR anew, one entry per CDR3 protein. The sample includes fewer than 600,000 distinct CDR3 sequences, about a fifth of them seen just once. This CDR3 is 14 amino acids long. V lost 10 bases and J lost 0, with 14 bases in between. The germline V gene has CDR1 SNHLY and CDR2 FYNNEI. Study-wide points: What remained unconfirmed was the SARS-CoV-2 specificity of second-wave clones peaking on day 37. A subset of responding clones appeared in pre-infection memory, suggesting cross-reactive memory joined. A second wave expanding day 15 to 37 was CD4+-biased; contracting clones were balanced.

This sequence joins TRBV2 and TRBJ2-3; D is undetermined. The clonotype comes from an adult woman who had mild COVID-19 (a few samples of this study predate the infection). Cell type and time point are not known. Sequenced sample: PBMCs or a T cell subset sorted from them (not recorded which). This CDR3 reads CAIPVPWSTDTQYF. The CDR3 nucleotides read TGTGCCATCCCTGTCCCTTGGAGCACAGATACGCAGTATTTT.